These 13 T cell receptor beta chains were sequenced from one sample in a study of shared T cell receptors in the human thymus. Sequencing was performed with immunoSEQ multiplex PCR; in TCRdb, only in-frame clones are kept and a portion is missing. Of approximately 760,000 clones listed, around 85% are singletons. This sample also belongs to another study, concerning human thymus T cells.

The sequenced sample consisted of thymocytes. These receptors all come from a girl less than two years old with a congenital heart defect.

The count of this clone is one. Other DNA sequences in the sample encode the same CDR3. The V and J genes are TRBV5-1 and TRBJ2-1; 10 nucleotides match TRBD2. The CDR3 covers 19 residues. In germline, CDR1 is SGHRS, CDR2 YFSETQ. With V trimmed by 4 bases and J by 4 bases, 17 bases remained unmatched. This chain's CDR3 is CASSPQLAGDYPTYNEQFF. The CDR3, as DNA: TGCGCCAGCAGCCCACAGCTAGCGGGGGACTACCCTACTTACAATGAGCAGTTCTTC.

The chain is built from TRBV11-2 and TRBJ1-1, with 7 positions matching TRBD1. Trimming at V came to 2 bases and at J to 2 bases, leaving 2 bases not matched to a gene. Germline CDR1 and CDR2: SGHAT and FQNNGV. This CDR3 region has 14 residues. CDR3: CASSLHRGNTEAFF. The CDR3 bases are TGTGCCAGCAGCTTACACAGGGGTAACACTGAAGCTTTCTTT. The entire variable domain, with the rest obtained from reference TRBV11-2 and TRBJ1-1, is as follows: EAGVAQSPRYKIIEKRQSVAFWCNPISGHATLYWYQQILGQGPKLLIQFQNNGVVDDSQLPKDRFSAERLKGVDSTLKIQPAKLEDSAVYLCASSLHRGNTEAFFGQGTRLTVV.

This rearrangement joins TRBV9 to TRBJ2-2, with D possibly TRBD1 on 5 matching bases. V lost 0 bases and J lost 1, with 10 bases in between. Germline assignment: CDR1 SGDLS and CDR2 YYNGEE. This CDR3 contains 16 residues. This CDR3 is CASSVARQGNTGELFF. Written as DNA, the CDR3 is TGTGCCAGCAGCGTAGCTCGGCAGGGGAACACCGGGGAGCTGTTTTTT.

The rearrangement links TRBV6-5 to TRBJ1-6; TRBD1 is a possible D gene (5 bases). This CDR3 spans 15 amino acids. The V end lost 5 bases, the J end lost 10 bases, and 18 bases lay between the germline ends. Looked up from germline, CDR1 is MNHEY and CDR2 is SVGAGI. The CDR3 region has the DNA TGTGCCAGCAGTGTGGGGCAGGGTATTCTCTCACCCCTCCACTTT. Its translation is CASSVGQGILSPLHF.

This rearrangement joins TRBV11-2 to TRBJ2-7, with D perhaps matching TRBD1 (5 bases). This CDR3 contains 13 residues. Germline V CDR1 and CDR2: SGHAT, FQNNGV. With 1 base removed from V and 4 bases from J, the gap between germline ends came to 8 bases. The CDR3 DNA reads as TGTGCCAGCAGCTTAGGACAGAGGTACGAGCAGTACTTC. Protein sequence: CASSLGQRYEQYF.

This clone was seen only a few times. V and J are TRBV7-9 and TRBJ1-1; D unclear. The CDR3 has 15 amino acids. The germline V gene has CDR1 SEHNR and CDR2 FQNEAQ (reference sequence). V was trimmed by 2 bases and J by 10 bases, leaving 20 bases between them. CDR3 bases: TGTGCCAGCAGCTTAAACCCCGGGCGGGCCCCAGGAGCTTTCTTT. Translation gives CASSLNPGRAPGAFF.

The V gene is TRBV4-1, the J gene TRBJ2-7; TRBD2 is a possible D gene (5 bases). CDR1 MGHRA and CDR2 YSYEKL come from the germline V gene. The V end was cut by 0 bases, the J end by 0 bases, with 15 bases between. This CDR3 is built from 17 residues. CDR3 bases: TGCGCCAGCAGCCAAGATATGGAGGACGTGAGCTCCTACGAGCAGTACTTC. It codes for CASSQDMEDVSSYEQYF.

This clone has just a few counts. The chain recombines TRBV15 with TRBJ1-5; D uncertain. The germline CDR1 and CDR2 sequences are LNHNV and YYDKDF (reference sequence). The CDR3 spans 15 residues. Trimming stripped 5 bases from V and 1 base from J, with 12 bases between. This chain's CDR3 is CATSPLSRSNQPQHF. The CDR3 DNA reads TGTGCCACCAGCCCCCTAAGTCGGAGCAATCAGCCCCAGCATTTT.

The chain employs TRBV27 and TRBJ2-7, with D perhaps matching TRBD1 (6 bases). V gave up 4 bases and J gave up 3 bases, with 13 bases separating them. The germline V gene encodes CDR1 MNHEY and CDR2 SMNVEV (reference sequence). The CDR3 contains 14 residues. The CDR3 is CASSSRTEDYEQYF. The CDR3 DNA sequence: TGTGCCAGCAGTTCCCGGACAGAAGACTACGAGCAGTACTTC.

This clone appeared once. The chain's CDR3 is CASSQERLAGREQETQYF. The CDR3 DNA reads TGCGCCAGCAGCCAAGAGAGGCTAGCGGGGCGGGAGCAAGAGACCCAGTACTTC. The J gene is TRBJ2-5, the V gene TRBV4-3, with 9 bases fitting TRBD2. The germline V gene has CDR1 LGHNA and CDR2 YSLEER. J was trimmed by 2 bases and V by 0 bases; bases with no gene match: 10. This CDR3 is 18 amino acids long.

The CDR3 here is CASSSRGSRSYEQYF. The CDR3 nucleotides read TGTGCCAGCAGCTCACGGGGAAGCCGCTCCTACGAGCAGTACTTC. The V and J genes are TRBV7-9 and TRBJ2-7, with D perhaps matching TRBD2 (5 bases). CDR3 length: 15 residues. Germline lookup yields CDR1 SEHNR and CDR2 FQNEAQ (reference sequence). The V and J ends lost 4 bases and 0 bases respectively, with 13 bases between them.

This chain connects TRBV9 to TRBJ2-2; weak D call: TRBD1 (5 bases). This CDR3 is built from 15 residues. The V gene's germline CDR1 is SGDLS and CDR2 YYNGEE. Trimming shortened V by 0 bases and J by 5 bases, and 11 bases separated the two germline ends. The CDR3 loop is CASSVEAGQTGELFF. In nucleotides, the CDR3 is TGTGCCAGCAGCGTAGAGGCAGGGCAAACCGGGGAGCTGTTTTTT.

The rearrangement uses TRBV14 and TRBJ1-1; maybe TRBD1 (6 bases). The CDR3 runs 14 residues. V shed 8 bases and J shed 1 base, with 14 bases lying between them. Germline V gene data show CDR1 as SGHDN and CDR2 as FVKESK. Here the CDR3 DNA reads TGTGCCAGCCCTTTAGGACAGAAGAACACTGAAGCTTTCTTT. Protein sequence: CASPLGQKNTEAFF.